These 8 T cell receptor beta chains were sequenced from one sample in a study of blood T cell repertoires in COVID-19. Some clones are missing from TCRdb's copy, which holds only in-frame ones; the method was immunoSEQ multiplex PCR. Among about 150,000 clones, 80% to 90% were seen once, and the ten largest hold 15%. Specimen: peripheral blood. The receptors stem from a woman in her forties with acute or convalescent COVID-19.

The chain couples TRBV6-5 to TRBJ2-7; 9 bases are shared with TRBD1. This CDR3 contains 14 residues. The V gene's germline CDR1 is MNHEY and CDR2 SVGAGI. Trimming cost V 6 bases and J 2 bases; bases outside gene matches: 5. The CDR3 DNA reads TGTGCCAGCAGCCAGGACAGGGGAGCCTACGAGCAGTACTTC. This codes for CASSQDRGAYEQYF.

The chain joins TRBV9 to TRBJ1-2; 7 bases map to TRBD1. This CDR3 comprises 13 residues. V lost 4 bases, J lost 4 bases, and 4 bases stayed unmatched. Germline V gene sequence: CDR1 SGDLS, CDR2 YYNGEE. Here the CDR3 reads CASSPGTAYGYTF. The CDR3 nucleotides read TGTGCCAGCAGCCCCGGGACAGCCTATGGCTACACCTTC.

DNA of the CDR3: TGTGCCAGCTCACCACGGGGACAGGGGGCTTCGGGGGCCAACGTCCTGACTTTC. Protein product: CASSPRGQGASGANVLTF. The chain couples TRBV18 to TRBJ2-6, with 12 bases that match TRBD1. Trimming cost V 1 base and J 4 bases; bases outside gene matches: 5. The CDR3 has 18 amino acids. The germline V gene has CDR1 KGHSH and CDR2 LQKENI. Full variable domain (outside the CDR3, taken from reference TRBV18 and TRBJ2-6): NAGVMQNPRHLVRRRGQEARLRCSPMKGHSHVYWYRQLPEEGLKFMVYLQKENIIDESGMPKERFSAEFPKEGPSILRIQQVVRGDSAAYFCASSPRGQGASGANVLTFGAGSRLTVL.

The chain couples TRBV5-8 to TRBJ1-1; TRBD1 matches at 7 bases. Germline values: CDR1 SGHTS, CDR2 YDEGEE. There are 17 residues in the CDR3. J was trimmed by 0 bases and V by 4 bases; bases with no gene match: 12. The CDR3 here is CASSTGQADLMNTEAFF. CDR3 DNA sequence: TGTGCCAGCAGCACTGGACAGGCAGACCTTATGAACACTGAAGCTTTCTTT. Full variable domain (missing parts from reference TRBV5-8 and TRBJ1-1): EAGVTQSPTHLIKTRGQQATLRCSPISGHTSVYWYQQALGLGLQFLLWYDEGEERNRGNFPPRFSGRQFPNYSSELNVNALELEDSALYLCASSTGQADLMNTEAFFGQGTRLTVV.

The rearrangement uses TRBV28 and TRBJ1-2; 9 nucleotides agree with TRBD1. This CDR3 region has 14 residues. The V and J ends lost 6 bases and 3 bases, in that order; junction bases with no gene match: 5. The germline V gene has CDR1 MDHEN and CDR2 SYDVKM. CDR3 sequence: CASRLQGAYYGYTF. CDR3 coding DNA: TGTGCCAGCAGGTTACAGGGGGCTTACTATGGCTACACCTTC.

This clone came up once. V usage is TRBV18 and J usage is TRBJ2-1; TRBD1 might be the D (6 bases). From germline, CDR1 is KGHSH and CDR2 LQKENI. Trimming took 0 bases from V and 0 from J, leaving 9 bases between them. The CDR3 loop spans 16 amino acids. The CDR3 loop reads CASSPPTGSSYNEQFF. In DNA form, the CDR3 reads TGTGCCAGCTCACCACCAACAGGGAGCTCCTACAATGAGCAGTTCTTC.

The rearrangement links TRBV6-4 to TRBJ2-7; TRBD2 matches at 11 bases. V was pared by 1 base and J by 0 bases, with 2 bases of the junction left unmatched. The CDR3 runs to 16 residues. From germline, CDR1 is MRHNA and CDR2 SNTAGT. CDR3 DNA sequence: TGTGCCAGCAGTGACTACGGGACTAGCGGCTCCTACGAGCAGTACTTC. This encodes CASSDYGTSGSYEQYF.

The chain combines TRBV2 with TRBJ2-1, with a tentative D call TRBD1 (6 bases). This CDR3 region has 15 residues. The germline gives CDR1 SNHLY, CDR2 FYNNEI. Trimming stripped 1 base from V and 4 bases from J, with 11 bases between. The CDR3 region is CASSEDQGQYNEQFF. CDR3 in DNA: TGTGCCAGCAGTGAAGATCAGGGGCAATACAATGAGCAGTTCTTC.